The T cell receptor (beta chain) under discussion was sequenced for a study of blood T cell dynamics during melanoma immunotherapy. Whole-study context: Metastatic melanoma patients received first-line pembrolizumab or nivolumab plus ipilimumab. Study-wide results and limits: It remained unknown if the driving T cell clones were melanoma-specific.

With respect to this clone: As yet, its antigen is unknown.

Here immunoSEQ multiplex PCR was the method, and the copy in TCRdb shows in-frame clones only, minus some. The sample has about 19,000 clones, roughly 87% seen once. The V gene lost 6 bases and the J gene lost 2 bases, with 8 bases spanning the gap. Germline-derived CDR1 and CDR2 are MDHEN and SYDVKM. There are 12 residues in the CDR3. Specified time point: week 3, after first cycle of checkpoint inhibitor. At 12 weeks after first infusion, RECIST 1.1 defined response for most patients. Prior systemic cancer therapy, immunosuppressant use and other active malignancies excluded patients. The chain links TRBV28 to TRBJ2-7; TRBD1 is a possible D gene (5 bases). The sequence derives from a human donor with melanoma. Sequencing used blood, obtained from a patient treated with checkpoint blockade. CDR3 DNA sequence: TGTGCCAGCAGCTACAGGACCTACGAGCAGTACTTC. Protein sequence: CASSYRTYEQYF.